This TCR beta chain was obtained from a study of vaccination effects on CD4 cells after COVID-19 (dated 2022 in TCRdb). With regard to the full study: Each participant received two doses of an mRNA SARS-CoV-2 vaccine, either BNT162b2 or mRNA-1273. In both COVID-19 convalescent patients and infection-naive vaccine recipients, the study compared SARS-CoV-2 spike-specific CD4+ TCR repertoires from before mRNA vaccination with those from after it. Altogether, about 10 COVID-19 convalescent patients and several SARS-CoV-2-naive healthy vaccine recipients made up the full study. Cultures from other donors in the study were sequenced with the Oncomine TCR Beta short-read assay on an Illumina iSeq 100. Study-wide conclusions, independent of this receptor: At late post-vaccination timepoints, both infection-induced and vaccine-induced clones showed marked clonal contraction, consistent with waning T cell responses. The study was limited by a small number of convalescent patients and lacked early post-infection timepoints. Among healthy vaccine recipients, nearly all vaccine-induced clones were SARS-CoV-2 mono-reactive, and just 1 of 255 was cross-reactive with common cold coronaviruses.

Relative to germline, V is 3 bases shorter and J is 2 bases shorter, with 7 bases between their ends. The CDR3, cysteine through phenylalanine, is 13 amino acids long. Only CDR3 DNA remains: 39 bases, in frame from the first base. CDR1 and CDR2 (KGHSH, LQKENI) derive from the germline V gene. Remarks on this clone: This clone's antigen is unknown. No per-base quality is available; no much larger clone lies one base away.

Library construction relied on the immunoSEQ multiplex PCR assay. DNA from the CD4+ T cells that had been cultured and isolated underwent TCR beta CDR3 sequencing. Processing in the source paper ran as follows. Non-productive TCR sequences were removed, reads were trimmed to the CDR3 region, and CDR3s of at least 7 amino acids were retained. Antigen-specific clonotypes were identified using the MANAFEST web app by comparison of expansion in peptide wells against reference cultures. Positive clones required FDR<0.05 expansion versus reference and all other wells, odds ratio above 5, and frequency above 0.1% in two replicate wells. Clonotypes significantly expanded in SARS-CoV-2 spike wells and in at least one common cold coronavirus spike condition were defined as cross-reactive. Using the stringdist R package, CDR3 similarity was measured by Levenshtein distance, and unrooted trees were constructed with ape in R 3.6.1. The table comes from immuneACCESS by way of TCRdb, which keeps in-frame sequences with V and J called. Part of the clones is missing from these tables; in studies checked, under half for an unresolved V gene and the rest for unknown reasons. V and J calls and clone size come straight from that table; D and trimming were deduced from the DNA. Here the sample has roughly 50,000 clones; 79% occur a single time. Approximately 6% of the sample lies in the top ten.

The ViraFEST assay stimulated PBMC with viral peptide pools and then used TCR sequencing to identify antigen-specific CD4+ T cell clonotypes by expansion. After around 10 days of culture, CD4+ T cells were isolated with the EasySep CD4+ T cell isolation kit. Negative nucleocapsid antibody results before and after vaccination confirmed that the healthy vaccine recipients had no prior SARS-CoV-2 infection. Each well held roughly 2 million PBMC cultured in IMDM containing roughly 5% human AB serum, 8 to 10 IU/ml IL-2 and gentamicin, along with around 11 ug/ml peptides. Half of the culture medium was replaced with fresh IL-2-containing medium on days 3 and 7. Unless otherwise noted, each peptide stimulation condition was cultured in triplicate wells. PBMC were separated from whole blood using Ficoll-Paque Plus gradient centrifugation and were then either cryopreserved at -140C or used fresh. Overlapping peptide pools spanned the spike proteins of SARS-CoV-2 and the common cold coronaviruses HCoV-NL63, HCoV-OC43 and HCoV-229E. Genomic DNA was extracted from cultured CD4+ T cells with the QIAamp micro DNA kit.

Recombination joined TRBV18 with TRBJ2-5; no D gene can be assigned with confidence. Sequenced here: CD4+ T cells from PBMCs cultured with HCoV-OC43 spike peptides, sampled before COVID-19 vaccination. The cell subset or site label, read with the paper, signifies: HCoV-OC43 spike overlapping peptide pool stimulation. The clonotype originates from a human donor who received a COVID-19 vaccine. The nucleotide sequence reads as follows: TGTGCCAGCTCACCGGGGTGGCAAGAGACCCAGTACTTC. This translates into CASSPGWQETQYF. With the rest looked up from the reference TRBV18 and TRBJ2-5 genes rather than sequenced, the full variable domain is NAGVMQNPRHLVRRRGQEARLRCSPMKGHSHVYWYRQLPEEGLKFMVYLQKENIIDESGMPKERFSAEFPKEGPSILRIQQVVRGDSAAYFCASSPGWQETQYFGPGTRLLVL.